This TCR beta chain originates from a study of glioma-infiltrating T cells. CDR3 length: 13 residues. CDR1 and CDR2 from the germline V gene are DFQATT and SNEGSKA (reference sequence). V trimming: 6 bases; J trimming: 5 bases; junction bases outside the gene matches: 6. Findings and caveats of the study: Above-expected tissue-blood divergence occurred in all gliomas, most in low-grade ones. Very few CDR3 sequences were shared between tissue and blood.

This clonotype has a count of ten or more. Its antigen is as yet unknown. Using RNA template, CDR3s of TCR alpha and beta were amplified with iRepertoire arm-PCR. For one-step reverse transcription and amplification, about 85-400 ng of tissue mRNA or PBMC total RNA was used. TCRdb used MiXCR to reprocess the multiplex PCR reads, holding one entry per CDR3 protein. The sample records about 110,000 distinct CDR3 sequences, 25% being singletons. The sequenced material came from glioma tissue, nonneoplastic brain tissue, or PBMCs (not recorded which). This clonotype was sampled from a human donor with low-grade glioma or glioblastoma, undergoing nonglioma brain surgery, or in good health (not recorded which). V is TRBV20-1 and J is TRBJ2-7; 11 nucleotides agree with TRBD1. The CDR3 here is CSALDRGLHEQYF. The DNA for the CDR3 is TGCAGTGCCCTGGACAGGGGGCTCCACGAGCAGTACTTC.